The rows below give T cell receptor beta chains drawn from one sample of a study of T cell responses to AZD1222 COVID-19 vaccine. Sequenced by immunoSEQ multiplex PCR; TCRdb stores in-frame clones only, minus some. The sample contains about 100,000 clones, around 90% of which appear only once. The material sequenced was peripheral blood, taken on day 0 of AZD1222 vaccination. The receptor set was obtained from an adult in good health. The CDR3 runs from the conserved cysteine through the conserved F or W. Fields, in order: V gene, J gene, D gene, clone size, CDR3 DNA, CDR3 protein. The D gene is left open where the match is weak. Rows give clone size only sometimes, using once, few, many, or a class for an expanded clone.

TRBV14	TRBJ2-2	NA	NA	TGTGCCAGCAGCCAGTTCCTTAACACCGGGGAGCTGTTTTTT	CASSQFLNTGELFF
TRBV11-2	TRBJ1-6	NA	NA	TGTGCCAGTCGATATGGAGCTTCACCCCTCCACTTT	CASRYGASPLHF
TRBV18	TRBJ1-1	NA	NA	TGTGCCAGCTCACCGCGAGGACAACCGAACACTGAAGCTTTCTTT	CASSPRGQPNTEAFF
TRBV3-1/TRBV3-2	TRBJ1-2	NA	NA	TGTGCCAGCAGCCCTGCAGATGGGCAAGATACTAACTATGGCTACACCTTC	CASSPADGQDTNYGYTF
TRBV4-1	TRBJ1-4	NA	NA	TGCGCCAGCAGCCCAGACGGAACAACTAATGAAAAACTGTTTTTT	CASSPDGTTNEKLFF
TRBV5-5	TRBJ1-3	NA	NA	TGTGCCAGCAGCCCTGGACAGATTGGAAACACCATATATTTT	CASSPGQIGNTIYF
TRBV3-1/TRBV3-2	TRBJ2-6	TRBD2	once	TGTGCCAGCAGCCAAGGAATTAGCGGGGGAGTGTTAAGGGCCAACGTCCTGACTTTC	CASSQGISGGVLRANVLTF
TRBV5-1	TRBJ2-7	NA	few	TGCGCCAGCAGACTGGGGACTTCCTACGAGCAGTACTTC	CASRLGTSYEQYF
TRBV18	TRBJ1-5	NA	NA	TGTGCCAGCTCACGCGACCGGAATCAGCCCCAGCATTTT	CASSRDRNQPQHF
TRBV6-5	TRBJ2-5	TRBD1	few	TGTGCCAGCAGTTACTCATGGGACAGACAAGAGACCCAGTACTTC	CASSYSWDRQETQYF
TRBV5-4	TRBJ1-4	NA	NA	TGTGCCAGCAGCTTGGGAGGCGGGGATGAAAAACTGTTTTTT	CASSLGGGDEKLFF
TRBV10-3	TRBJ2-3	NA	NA	TGTGCCATCATCAAGGGAATACAGACTCTTGGAGATACGCAGTATTTT	CAIIKGIQTLGDTQYF
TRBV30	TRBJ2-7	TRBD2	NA	TGTGCCTGGTCGCGGGGGGACTACGAGCAGTACTTC	CAWSRGDYEQYF
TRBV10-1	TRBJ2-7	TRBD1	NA	TGCGCCAGCACTCTAAGGAGGACAGGGGGTATCTACGAGCAGTACTTC	CASTLRRTGGIYEQYF
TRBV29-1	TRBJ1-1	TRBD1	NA	TGCAGCGTTGAAGGTCACAGGGGGAACACTGAAGCTTTCTTT	CSVEGHRGNTEAFF
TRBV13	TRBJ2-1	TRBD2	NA	TGTGCCAGCAGCCCTAGCGGGGGGGCGGCCTACAATGAGCAGTTCTTC	CASSPSGGAAYNEQFF
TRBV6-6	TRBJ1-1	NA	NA	TGTGCCAGCAGTTACAGGGGGATCGGGAACACTGAAGCTTTCTTT	CASSYRGIGNTEAFF
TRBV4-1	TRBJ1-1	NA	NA	TGCGCCAGCAGCCAAAAGCCCCAGGACACTGAAGCTTTCTTT	CASSQKPQDTEAFF
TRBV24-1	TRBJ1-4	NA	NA	TGTGCCACCAGTGATTCGAAAGGAACTAATGAAAAACTGTTTTTT	CATSDSKGTNEKLFF
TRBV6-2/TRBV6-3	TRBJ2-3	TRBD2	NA	TGTGCCAGCAGCCGTAGCGGGGGGGCCCCGACCGATACGCAGTATTTT	CASSRSGGAPTDTQYF
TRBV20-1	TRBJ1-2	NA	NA	TGCAGTGCTAGAGTTGACTATGGCTACACCTTC	CSARVDYGYTF
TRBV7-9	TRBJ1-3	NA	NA	TGTGCCAGCAGCTTAGTTTCGGCCGGCCCCCCAGGGACCATATATTTT	CASSLVSAGPPGTIYF
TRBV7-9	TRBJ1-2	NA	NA	TGTGCCAGCAGCTTCACAAATTTAAACTATGGCTACACCTTC	CASSFTNLNYGYTF
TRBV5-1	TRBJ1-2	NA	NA	TGCGCCAGCAGCTTGGCTGACTATGGCTACACCTTC	CASSLADYGYTF
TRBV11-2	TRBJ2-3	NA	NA	TGTGCCAGCAGACGCCCTGGGGGCGGACTCACAGATACGCAGTATTTT	CASRRPGGGLTDTQYF
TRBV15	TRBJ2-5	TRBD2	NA	TGTGCCACCAGCAATCCTAGCGGGAGTAATCAGGAGACCCAGTACTTC	CATSNPSGSNQETQYF
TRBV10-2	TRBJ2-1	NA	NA	TGCGCCAGCAGAGTCAGTTACAGGGCCAATGAGCAGTTCTTC	CASRVSYRANEQFF
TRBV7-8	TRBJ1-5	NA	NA	TGTGCCAGCAGCTTATCTGGAGATCAGCCCCAGCATTTT	CASSLSGDQPQHF
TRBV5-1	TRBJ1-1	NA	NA	TGCGCCAGCAGCTTTGGATGGGACACTGAAGCTTTCTTT	CASSFGWDTEAFF
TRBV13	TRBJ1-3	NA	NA	TGTGCCAGCAGCTTAGATTTACTCTCTGGAAACACCATATATTTT	CASSLDLLSGNTIYF
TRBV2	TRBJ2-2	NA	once	TGTGCCAGCACTGAAGACGAGGGAGGATATGGCGGGGAGCTGTTTTTT	CASTEDEGGYGGELFF
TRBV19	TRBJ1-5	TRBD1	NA	TGTGCCAGTAGTACCCAGGGACAGGGGGACCAGCCCCAGCATTTT	CASSTQGQGDQPQHF
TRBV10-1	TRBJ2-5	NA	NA	TGCGCCAGCAGTGGGGGCCCGGGGACCCAGTACTTC	CASSGGPGTQYF
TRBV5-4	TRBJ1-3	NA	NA	TGTGCCAGCAGCTTGGAGAGGGACTACGGGAACACCATATATTTT	CASSLERDYGNTIYF
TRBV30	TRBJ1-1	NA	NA	TGTGCCTGGATAAGGGTCACTGAAGCTTTCTTT	CAWIRVTEAFF
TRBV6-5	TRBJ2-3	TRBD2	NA	TGTGCCAGCGGGACTAGCGGGGGCGGCACAGATACGCAGTATTTT	CASGTSGGGTDTQYF
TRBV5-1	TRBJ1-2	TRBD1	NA	TGCGCCAGCAGCTTGGGTGGGACAGACGTTAACTATGGCTACACCTTC	CASSLGGTDVNYGYTF
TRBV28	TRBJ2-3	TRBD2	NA	TGTGCCAGCAGTCCTGGACTAGCGGGCACAGATACGCAGTATTTT	CASSPGLAGTDTQYF
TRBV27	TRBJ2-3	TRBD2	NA	TGTGCCAGCACCCAATGGAGCGGGAGCTACCTGCACCCAGATACGCAGTATTTT	CASTQWSGSYLHPDTQYF
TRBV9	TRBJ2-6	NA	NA	TGTGCCAGCAGCGTAGACTCCGCCTCTGGGGCCAACGTCCTGACTTTC	CASSVDSASGANVLTF
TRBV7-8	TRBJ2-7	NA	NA	TGTGCCAGCAGCTCCCAAGGCGAGCAGTACTTC	CASSSQGEQYF
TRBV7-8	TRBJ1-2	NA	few	TGTGCCAGCAGCCGGGGGGTTGTAAATGGCTACACCTTC	CASSRGVVNGYTF
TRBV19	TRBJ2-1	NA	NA	TGTGCCAGTAGTATTTACCTAAGGGAGCAGTTCTTC	CASSIYLREQFF
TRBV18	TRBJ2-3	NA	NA	TGTGCCAGCTCACCGGGGACTCCCCGAGATACGCAGTATTTT	CASSPGTPRDTQYF
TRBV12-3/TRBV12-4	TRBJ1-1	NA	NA	TGTGCCAGCAGGGGACCGGGACCTGAAGCTTTCTTT	CASRGPGPEAFF
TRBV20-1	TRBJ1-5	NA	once	TGCAGTGCTAGTGGTCAGGGGTACGATCAGCCCCAGCATTTT	CSASGQGYDQPQHF
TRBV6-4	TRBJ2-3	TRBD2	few	TGTGCCAGCAGTGACTCGACTAGCGGGGGGGCGGATACGCAGTATTTT	CASSDSTSGGADTQYF
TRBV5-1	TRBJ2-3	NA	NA	TGCGCCAGCAGCCTCGGACAGCTAAGCACAGATACGCAGTATTTT	CASSLGQLSTDTQYF
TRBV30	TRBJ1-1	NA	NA	TGTGCCTGGAGTGTACTTTTGGGGGGCACTGAAGCTTTCTTT	CAWSVLLGGTEAFF